This T cell receptor (beta chain) was recorded in a study of shared clonotypes between healthy human individuals. CDR1 is WNHNN, CDR2 SYGVQD, per germline (reference sequence). Trimming stripped 6 bases from V and 5 bases from J, with 4 bases between. CDR3 length equals 10 residues. The table came from immunoSEQ multiplex PCR; TCRdb's copy has only in-frame clones and leaves some out. The sample consists of a few hundred thousand clones, about 96% of them appearing once. The chain employs TRBV10-1 and TRBJ2-5; no reliable D call. This clonotype originated in a man aged 25-45 years in good health. The sequenced material came from memory CD8+ T cells sorted from blood. The subset is: CD45RO+ cells pooled with CCR7-negative TemRA cells. The CDR3 DNA reads TGCGCCAGCAGGGAGGAGACCCAGTACTTC. It translates to CASREETQYF.